This TCR beta chain was captured by sequencing in a study of low-dose radiotherapy and immunotherapy resistance in tumors. Alpha and beta chains were covered, as first-strand cDNA relied on TRAV- and TRBV-specific primers. TCRs underwent 15 to 20 PCR cycles of amplification with a constant-region primer and V-primer adapter. TCRdb redid the calling of the reads with MiXCR, one entry per CDR3 protein. This sample has 75,000 to 95,000 distinct CDR3 sequences; over 15% occur once, and the top ten carry over 4.5%. This clonotype was observed at least ten times. The time point is: before trial treatment. Donors were treated with nivolumab, ipilimumab, aspirin, and low-dose cyclophosphamide and radiotherapy. The starting material was PBMCs, obtained before treatment. The receptor's source is a male donor with prostate cancer.

This CDR3 reads CASSGGGLATTDTQYF. The CDR3 region has the DNA TGTGCCAGCAGTGGAGGCGGGCTAGCTACCACAGATACGCAGTATTTT. The rearrangement links TRBV2 to TRBJ2-3, with D perhaps TRBD2 (5 bases). This CDR3 contains 16 residues. The germline CDR1 and CDR2 sequences are SNHLY and FYNNEI. Trimming stripped 4 bases from V and 2 bases from J, with 16 bases between.